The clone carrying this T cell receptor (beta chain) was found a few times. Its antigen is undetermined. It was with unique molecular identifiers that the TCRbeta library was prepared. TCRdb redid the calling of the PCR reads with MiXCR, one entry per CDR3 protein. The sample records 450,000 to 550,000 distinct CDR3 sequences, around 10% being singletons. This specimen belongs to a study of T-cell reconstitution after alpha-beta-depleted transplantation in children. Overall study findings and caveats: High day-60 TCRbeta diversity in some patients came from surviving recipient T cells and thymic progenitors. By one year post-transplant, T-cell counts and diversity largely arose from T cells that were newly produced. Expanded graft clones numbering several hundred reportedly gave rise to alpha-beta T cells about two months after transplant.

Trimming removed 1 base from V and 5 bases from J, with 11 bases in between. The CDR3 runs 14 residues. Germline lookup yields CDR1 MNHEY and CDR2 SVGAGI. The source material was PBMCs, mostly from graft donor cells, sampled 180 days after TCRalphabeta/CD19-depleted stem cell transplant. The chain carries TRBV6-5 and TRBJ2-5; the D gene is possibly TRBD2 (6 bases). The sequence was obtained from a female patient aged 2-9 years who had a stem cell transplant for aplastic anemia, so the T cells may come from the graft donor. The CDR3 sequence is CASSYFGGRETQYF. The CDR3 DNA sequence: TGTGCCAGCAGTTACTTCGGAGGGCGGGAGACCCAGTACTTC.